The next 21 T cell receptor beta chains were all read from a single sample in a study of yellow fever vaccine responses in identical twins. A single record per CDR3 protein comes from TCRdb applying MiXCR to the RT-PCR reads. Of about 4,000 distinct CDR3 sequences in the sample, about 85% were seen once. Sequences were derived from T cells from blood (PBMCs), unsorted or a sorted subset (not recorded which), sampled before or after yellow fever vaccination (not recorded which). These receptors were collected from a woman between 18 and 30 years old who received the yellow fever vaccine.

This chain joins TRBV14 and TRBJ2-3; TRBD1 matches 8 bases. This CDR3 has 14 residues. Trimming took 4 bases from V and 3 from J; bases not matched to a gene: 3. Per germline, CDR1 SGHDN and CDR2 FVKESK. CDR3 coding DNA: TGTGCCAGCAGCCGACGGACAGGGACAGATACGCAGTATTTT. Residues: CASSRRTGTDTQYF. Full variable domain (rest looked up from reference TRBV14 and TRBJ2-3): EAGVTQFPSHSVIEKGQTVTLRCDPISGHDNLYWYRRVMGKEIKFLLHFVKESKQDESGMPNNRFLAERTGGTYSTLKVQPAELEDSGVYFCASSRRTGTDTQYFGPGTRLTVL.

The J gene is TRBJ2-4, the V gene TRBV29-1; no clear D gene. The CDR3 has 13 amino acids. In germline, CDR1 is SQVTM, CDR2 ANQGSEA. V was cut by 3 bases and J by 1 base, with 7 bases left in between. The CDR3 loop reads CSVEDWAKNIQYF. CDR3 in DNA: TGCAGCGTTGAGGATTGGGCCAAAAACATTCAGTACTTC.

The genes are TRBV27 and TRBJ2-5; D is perhaps TRBD1 (5 bases). Germline values: CDR1 MNHEY, CDR2 SMNVEV (reference sequence). Trimming shortened V by 6 bases and J by 1 base, and 12 bases separated the two germline ends. The length of the CDR3 is 14 residues. The CDR3 nucleotides are TGTGCCAGCAGCCCTGGGGCGTCCCAAGAGACCCAGTACTTC. Translated: CASSPGASQETQYF.

The chain combines TRBV12-3 or TRBV12-4 with TRBJ2-7, with a possible D match to TRBD1 (5 bases). V was clipped by 5 bases and J by 3 bases, with 23 bases between them. The CDR3 has 17 amino acids. CDR3 in amino acids: CASSPGQIFRGNYEQYF. The CDR3 DNA is TGTGCCAGCAGTCCAGGACAAATTTTTAGAGGTAACTACGAGCAGTACTTC.

The chain uses TRBV11-2 and TRBJ2-7; no firm D call. Trimming took 0 bases from V and 5 from J, leaving 8 bases between them. The germline V gene encodes CDR1 SGHAT and CDR2 FQNNGV. This CDR3 contains 13 residues. As DNA, the CDR3 is TGTGCCAGCAGCTTAGAGTGGGTCGACGAGCAGTACTTC. Amino acid sequence: CASSLEWVDEQYF.

The chain carries TRBV13 and TRBJ1-2; no firm D call. The V gene lost 9 bases and the J gene lost 4 bases, with 15 bases spanning the gap. CDR3 length: 13 amino acids. CDR1 is PRHDT and CDR2 is FYEKMQ in the germline V gene (reference sequence). CDR3 sequence: CAREQSKGYGYTF. In DNA form, the CDR3 reads TGTGCCAGAGAACAGTCAAAAGGCTATGGCTACACCTTC.

V and J are TRBV4-3 and TRBJ2-5, with no clear D. Germline V gives CDR1 LGHNA, CDR2 YSLEER. V gave up 1 base and J gave up 5 bases, with 14 bases separating them. CDR3 length: 15 residues. The CDR3 DNA reads as TGCGCCAGCAGCCAAGTGGCGGAAATGGGGGAGACCCAGTACTTC. Protein sequence: CASSQVAEMGETQYF.

This clonotype was found once. The DNA for the CDR3 is TGTGCCTCATGGGGGGGCTATGGCTACACCTTC. Translated: CASWGGYGYTF. The chain employs TRBV30 and TRBJ1-2, with a possible D match to TRBD1 (5 bases). V lost 7 bases, J lost 4 bases, and 10 bases lay in between. The CDR3 is 11 amino acids. Per germline, CDR1 GTSNPN and CDR2 SVGIG (reference sequence).

The V and J genes are TRBV29-1 and TRBJ2-5, with TRBD2 as a possible D gene (5 bases). CDR3 length: 12 amino acids. CDR1 is SQVTM, CDR2 ANQGSEA, per germline. Trimming removed 5 bases at V and 1 base at J, with 8 bases between. The CDR3 protein is CSVSSGQETQYF. The DNA for the CDR3 is TGCAGCGTTTCGAGCGGCCAAGAGACCCAGTACTTC. The whole variable domain, remainder taken from reference TRBV29-1 and TRBJ2-5, is SAVISQKPSRDICQRGTSLTIQCQVDSQVTMMFWYRQQPGQSLTLIATANQGSEATYESGFVIDKFPISRPNLTFSTLTVSNMSPEDSSIYLCSVSSGQETQYFGPGTRLLVL.

The chain uses TRBV11-1 and TRBJ2-5; D unresolved. The CDR3 consists of 15 residues. With 1 base removed from V and 0 bases from J, the gap between germline ends came to 9 bases. In germline, CDR1 is SGHAT, CDR2 FQDESV (reference sequence). In DNA, the CDR3 is TGTGCCAGCAGCTTAGGCCCTCCGTACCAAGAGACCCAGTACTTC. Translating it yields CASSLGPPYQETQYF.

V usage is TRBV4-1 and J usage is TRBJ2-7; the match to TRBD2 covers 7 bases. CDR3 length: 16 amino acids. After removal of 0 bases from V and 0 bases from J, the junction contained 5 bases not matched to a gene. Germline CDR1 is MGHRA and CDR2 is YSYEKL. CDR3 amino acids: CASSQDQAGSSYEQYF. The CDR3 DNA follows: TGCGCCAGCAGCCAAGATCAAGCGGGGAGCTCCTACGAGCAGTACTTC.

This rearrangement joins TRBV20-1 to TRBJ2-5, with 8 bases fitting TRBD1. CDR3 length: 14 residues. In germline, CDR1 is DFQATT, CDR2 SNEGSKA (reference sequence). J lost 4 bases, V lost 0 bases, and 4 bases had no gene match. The CDR3 DNA follows: TGCAGTGCTAGAGATAGGACAGGGAGAGAGACCCAGTACTTC. This sequence encodes CSARDRTGRETQYF.

The rearrangement uses TRBV10-2 and TRBJ2-7; TRBD1 agrees at 12 bases. V lost 5 bases, J lost 6 bases, and 11 bases stayed unmatched. Germline assignment: CDR1 WSHSY and CDR2 SAAADI. The CDR3 has 16 amino acids. CDR3 nucleotides: TGCGCCAGCAGTAACGACCCGGGACAGGGGGCTCTCGAGCAGTACTTC. This encodes CASSNDPGQGALEQYF.

The rearrangement joins TRBV15 to TRBJ2-7; no definite D call. Trimming took 3 bases from V and 2 from J, leaving 8 bases between them. The CDR3 is 13 residues long. The V gene's germline CDR1 is LNHNV and CDR2 YYDKDF (reference sequence). The CDR3 bases are TGTGCCACCAGCAGCGCCGAAGCCTACGAGCAGTACTTC. This encodes CATSSAEAYEQYF. The full variable domain, in which reference TRBV15 and TRBJ2-7 provide the parts outside the CDR3, is DAMVIQNPRYQVTQFGKPVTLSCSQTLNHNVMYWYQQKSSQAPKLLFHYYDKDFNNEADTPDNFQSRRPNTSFCFLDIRSPGLGDTAMYLCATSSAEAYEQYFGPGTRLTVT.

This clonotype was detected only once. The chain employs TRBV11-1 and TRBJ2-2; no clear D. V was cut by 2 bases and J by 0 bases, with 7 bases left in between. Germline V gives CDR1 SGHAT, CDR2 FQDESV (reference sequence). This CDR3 is built from 15 residues. The CDR3 sequence: CASSLLRTNTGELFF. CDR3 coding DNA: TGTGCCAGCAGCTTACTACGGACGAACACCGGGGAGCTGTTTTTT.

The chain has TRBV5-4 and TRBJ2-3, with TRBD1 matching 7 bases. The trim removed 5 bases at V and 9 bases at J, leaving 6 bases unmatched. CDR3 length: 12 amino acids. The germline CDR1 and CDR2 sequences are SGHNT and YYREEE (reference sequence). The CDR3 nucleotides are TGTGCCAGCAGAGGGGACAGAAGGACGCAGTATTTT. Encoded protein: CASRGDRRTQYF.

V gene TRBV3-1 combines with J gene TRBJ2-1; no reliable D call. The germline CDR1 and CDR2 sequences are LGHDT and YNNKEL (reference sequence). The germline V and J ends were trimmed by 0 bases and 6 bases, with 6 bases remaining between them. CDR3 length: 13 amino acids. The chain's CDR3 is CASSQDPGNEQFF. The CDR3 DNA reads TGTGCCAGCAGCCAAGATCCGGGCAATGAGCAGTTCTTC.

The chain employs TRBV6-1 and TRBJ2-1, with 10 bases that match TRBD1. The ends lost 6 bases at V and 5 bases at J; junction bases unmatched: 4. Per the germline V gene, CDR1 is MNHNS and CDR2 is SASEGT. The CDR3 extends over 14 amino acids. The CDR3 protein is CASRGTGEHNEQFF. The CDR3 DNA reads as TGTGCCAGCAGAGGGACAGGGGAACACAATGAGCAGTTCTTC.

In nucleotides, the CDR3 is TGTGCCAGCAGTGCGGGGCGGGGCCACTCGGACACTGAAGCTTTCTTT. This gives the protein CASSAGRGHSDTEAFF. The V gene is TRBV25-1, the J gene TRBJ1-1, with D perhaps TRBD1 (5 bases). V was trimmed by 4 bases and J by 3 bases, leaving 18 bases between them. The V gene's germline CDR1 is MGHDK and CDR2 SYGVNS. The CDR3 runs 16 residues.

The V call is TRBV11-3, the J call TRBJ2-5, with a tentative D call TRBD2 (5 bases). Trimming cost V 1 base and J 6 bases, with 12 bases left between them. Germline values: CDR1 SGHNT, CDR2 YENEEA. The CDR3 extends over 14 amino acids. CDR3 DNA: TGTGCCAGCAGCTTAGGTGGGAGTGGGAAGACCCAGTACTTC. Translating it yields CASSLGGSGKTQYF.

The V call is TRBV5-1, the J call TRBJ2-1, with TRBD2 identical over 13 bases. Germline V gene data show CDR1 as SGHRS and CDR2 as YFSETQ. V trimming: 4 bases; J trimming: 5 bases; junction bases outside the gene matches: 3. The CDR3 runs to 15 residues. CDR3 coding DNA: TGCGCCAGCAGCCGGACTAGCGGGAGCAACAATGAGCAGTTCTTC. It yields the protein CASSRTSGSNNEQFF. Looking up the rest from reference TRBV5-1 and TRBJ2-1 gives the full variable domain: KAGVTQTPRYLIKTRGQQVTLSCSPISGHRSVSWYQQTPGQGLQFLFEYFSETQRNKGNFPGRFSGRQFSNSRSEMNVSTLELGDSALYLCASSRTSGSNNEQFFGPGTRLTVL.